The next 19 T cell receptor beta chains were all read from a single sample in a study of Graves' ophthalmopathy and Graves' hyperthyroidism. For repertoire sequencing, the TCR beta CDR3 regions were amplified from RNA transcripts. The authors performed first-round RT-PCR with HTBI primers and then a second-round multiplex PCR. TCRdb re-analysed the multiplex PCR reads in MiXCR, keeping a single row per CDR3 protein. The sample holds roughly 480,000 distinct CDR3 sequences, 14% seen once. The sequenced sample was blood. The receptor set was obtained from a woman aged 25 to 39 with Graves' ophthalmopathy.

There are many counts of this clonotype. J is TRBJ1-2 and V is TRBV12-3 or TRBV12-4; D is ambiguous. The CDR3 spans 13 residues. V was cut by 7 bases and J by 8 bases, with 17 bases left in between. The CDR3 sequence is CASTSTGPEGYTF. The CDR3, as DNA: TGTGCCAGCACTTCGACGGGCCCGGAGGGCTACACCTTC.

This clonotype was detected many times. The rearrangement joins TRBV28 to TRBJ1-1; D gene uncertain. V was shortened by 3 bases and J by 1 base, with 9 bases between the two germline ends. This CDR3 contains 14 residues. From germline, CDR1 is MDHEN and CDR2 SYDVKM. CDR3 loop: CASSFRRWNTEAFF. Here the CDR3 DNA reads TGTGCCAGCAGTTTCAGGCGGTGGAACACTGAAGCTTTCTTT.

This clonotype has ten or more counts. The chain links TRBV10-3 to TRBJ1-1, with D possibly matching TRBD1 (6 bases). The CDR3 is 12 amino acids. Germline V gene lookup returns CDR1 ENHRY and CDR2 SYGVKD. V was clipped by 3 bases and J by 6 bases, with 8 bases between them. Here the CDR3 reads CAISETGSEAFF. CDR3 nucleotide sequence: TGTGCCATCAGTGAAACAGGGTCTGAAGCTTTCTTT.

This clonotype was picked up many times. V usage is TRBV29-1 and J usage is TRBJ2-7; 7 bases match TRBD2. The V segment lost 0 bases and the J segment 8 bases; nucleotides outside the gene matches: 10. The CDR3 loop spans 14 amino acids. Germline lookup yields CDR1 SQVTM and CDR2 ANQGSEA. Here the CDR3 reads CSVEDSVWGGKQYF. As DNA, the CDR3 is TGCAGCGTTGAAGATTCGGTATGGGGGGGGAAGCAGTACTTC.

This clonotype was counted many times. The chain has TRBV12-3 or TRBV12-4 and TRBJ1-5; D is perhaps TRBD1 (5 bases). V lost 5 bases to trimming and J lost 6 bases, with 14 bases between them. The CDR3 consists of 14 residues. The CDR3: CASSRAQGSQPQHF. CDR3 sequence (DNA): TGTGCCAGCAGTCGGGCGCAGGGCAGTCAGCCCCAGCATTTT.

Concerning this clonotype: The junction shows a germline mismatch at one end, possibly a read error. V and J are TRBV20-1 and TRBJ1-2; D ambiguous. The germline V gene encodes CDR1 DFQATT and CDR2 SNEGSKA (reference sequence). This CDR3 comprises 16 residues. CDR3 nucleotides: TGCAGTGCTAGAGATCTTGTCGTAGTGACTGATTATGGTTACACCTTC. This sequence encodes CSARDLVVVTDYGYTF.

The table lists this clonotype with many counts. V gene TRBV6-1 combines with J gene TRBJ1-2; the D is unclear. Per the germline V gene, CDR1 is MNHNS and CDR2 is SASEGT. V was cut by 6 bases and J by 0 bases, with 11 bases left in between. The CDR3 totals 14 residues. In DNA, the CDR3 is TGTGCCAGCAGCCTAGATGTTACTAACTATGGCTACACCTTC. Its protein is CASSLDVTNYGYTF.

This clonotype was seen repeatedly, ten times or more. The gene calls are TRBV12-3 or TRBV12-4 and TRBJ1-2; D gene uncertain. Trimming took off 3 bases at V and 2 bases at J, with 7 bases between the two ends. This CDR3 has 13 amino acids. CDR3 in amino acids: CASSLRGNYGYTF. CDR3 in DNA: TGTGCCAGCAGTTTGCGAGGGAACTATGGCTACACCTTC.

This clonotype was picked up a small number of times. J is TRBJ1-1 and V is TRBV12-5, with 7 bases matching TRBD1. The trim removed 7 bases at V and 2 bases at J, leaving 4 bases unmatched. The CDR3 is 13 residues long. The germline CDR1 and CDR2 sequences are LGHNT and FRNRAP. The DNA for the CDR3 is TGTGCTAGTGACCGGGACAGCAACACTGAAGCTTTCTTT. Its protein is CASDRDSNTEAFF.

Ten or more counts support this clonotype. The chain joins TRBV27 to TRBJ2-5; D possibly corresponds to TRBD1 (5 bases). The V end was cut by 0 bases, the J end by 1 base, with 12 bases between. The CDR3 spans 16 residues. Germline V gene sequence: CDR1 MNHEY, CDR2 SMNVEV (reference sequence). Here the CDR3 reads CASSLSFQGSQETQYF. For the CDR3, the DNA is TGTGCCAGCAGTTTATCGTTTCAGGGTAGCCAAGAGACCCAGTACTTC.

This clonotype came up many times. This rearrangement joins TRBV27 to TRBJ1-2; tentative D call: TRBD1 (6 bases). CDR1 MNHEY and CDR2 SMNVEV come from the germline V gene (reference sequence). The CDR3 is 15 residues long. Trimming stripped 5 bases from V and 4 bases from J, with 17 bases between. The CDR3 DNA follows: TGTGCCAGCAGTCCCTCGCACAGGGCCGCCTATGGCTACACCTTC. It codes for CASSPSHRAAYGYTF.

There are a few counts of this clonotype. J is TRBJ2-7 and V is TRBV11-2, with 7 bases lining up with TRBD1. The V segment lost 1 base and the J segment 3 bases; nucleotides outside the gene matches: 6. The germline V gene has CDR1 SGHAT and CDR2 FQNNGV. The CDR3 has 15 residues. Written as DNA, the CDR3 is TGTGCCAGCAGCTTAGTTAGGGGGCCGTACTACGAGCAGTACTTC. Its translation: CASSLVRGPYYEQYF.

V gene TRBV6-1 combines with J gene TRBJ2-7, with D possibly TRBD1 on 5 matching bases. V lost 4 bases, J lost 8 bases, and 15 bases lay in between. The germline gives CDR1 MNHNS, CDR2 SASEGT. This CDR3 has 13 residues. This CDR3 is CASSGGSPRKQYF. The CDR3 nucleotides read TGTGCCAGCAGTGGGGGCAGCCCTAGGAAGCAGTACTTC.

This clonotype has more than one count but fewer than ten. V is TRBV25-1 and J is TRBJ2-7; 11 bases line up with TRBD1. In germline, CDR1 is MGHDK, CDR2 SYGVNS. CDR3 size: 14 residues. Trimming cost V 6 bases and J 4 bases; bases outside gene matches: 5. CDR3 residues: CASRGDRGTYEQYF. CDR3 DNA sequence: TGTGCCAGCAGGGGGGACAGGGGGACTTACGAGCAGTACTTC.

The table lists this clonotype with many counts. This chain uses TRBV7-9 with TRBJ1-6; no firm D call. The CDR3 sequence is 13 residues long. Trimming shortened V by 5 bases and J by 9 bases, and 11 bases separated the two germline ends. CDR1 is SEHNR, CDR2 FQNEAQ, per germline (reference sequence). The CDR3 region is CASSTRQFSPLHF. Here the CDR3 DNA reads TGTGCCAGCAGCACCCGGCAGTTTTCACCCCTCCACTTT.

This clonotype has ten or more counts. This chain joins TRBV11-2 and TRBJ2-7; 9 positions match TRBD1. This CDR3 is built from 14 residues. Germline trimming cut 5 bases from V and 6 bases from J; bases unmatched to any gene: 8. CDR1 is SGHAT and CDR2 is FQNNGV in the germline V gene. CDR3 protein: CASSPGQGTSEQYF. The CDR3 bases are TGTGCCAGCAGCCCCGGACAGGGGACGAGCGAGCAGTACTTC.

This clonotype showed up many times. The J gene is TRBJ2-7, the V gene TRBV7-2, with D uncertain. This CDR3 contains 13 residues. V lost 1 base, J lost 3 bases, and 7 bases lay in between. Per the germline V gene, CDR1 is SGHTA and CDR2 is FQGNSA. In DNA form, the CDR3 reads TGTGCCAGCAGCTTAGGGGAAAGCTACGAGCAGTACTTC. Its protein product is CASSLGESYEQYF. The entire variable domain, with the rest obtained from reference TRBV7-2 and TRBJ2-7, is as follows: GAGVSQSPSNKVTEKGKDVELRCDPISGHTALYWYRQSLGQGLEFLIYFQGNSAPDKSGLPSDRFSAERTGGSVSTLTIQRTQQEDSAVYLCASSLGESYEQYFGPGTRLTVT.

The chain recombines TRBV29-1 with TRBJ2-7; D may match TRBD1 or TRBD2 (5 bases each). Trimming took off 6 bases at V and 2 bases at J, with 17 bases between the two ends. Germline V CDR1 and CDR2: SQVTM, ANQGSEA. The CDR3 has 14 residues. CDR3 DNA sequence: TGCAGCGTCGTTGACGGGACGGGGCCCTACGAGCAGTACTTC. Protein product: CSVVDGTGPYEQYF.

This chain links TRBV13 with TRBJ1-1, with 10 nucleotides matching TRBD1. Germline V CDR1 and CDR2: PRHDT, FYEKMQ (reference sequence). The CDR3 runs 15 residues. Unmatched junction bases numbered 5, after V lost 4 bases and J lost 3 bases. The CDR3 nucleotides are TGTGCCAGCAGCTCAAGAGGGACAGGGGACACTGAAGCTTTCTTT. It encodes CASSSRGTGDTEAFF.